Reported below is one T cell receptor (beta chain). Its specificity is not known. It was with 60 Vbeta and 13 Jbeta primers that the PCR ran. Profiled with immunoSEQ multiplex PCR; TCRdb holds only in-frame clones, not every one. Of 150,000 to 200,000 clones in the sample, about three quarters were seen once. The length of the CDR3 is 16 residues. J was trimmed by 2 bases and V by 5 bases; bases with no gene match: 8. Per the germline V gene, CDR1 is MNHEY and CDR2 is SMNVEV (reference sequence). The data originate from a study of cytomegalovirus exposure and HLA in healthy donors. Study observations and caveats: In a later analysis, a genetic analysis reported fewer productive-TCR N-insertions in an Asian-associated ancestry cluster than the cohort average.

The receptor's source is a woman between 50 and 59 years old in good health and CMV-seropositive. Material for sequencing was PBMCs. V is TRBV27 and J is TRBJ2-7; 11 bases line up with TRBD1. CDR3 sequence (DNA): TGTGCCAGCAGTCCCGGGACAGGGGGTGACACCTACGAGCAGTACTTC. It specifies CASSPGTGGDTYEQYF.